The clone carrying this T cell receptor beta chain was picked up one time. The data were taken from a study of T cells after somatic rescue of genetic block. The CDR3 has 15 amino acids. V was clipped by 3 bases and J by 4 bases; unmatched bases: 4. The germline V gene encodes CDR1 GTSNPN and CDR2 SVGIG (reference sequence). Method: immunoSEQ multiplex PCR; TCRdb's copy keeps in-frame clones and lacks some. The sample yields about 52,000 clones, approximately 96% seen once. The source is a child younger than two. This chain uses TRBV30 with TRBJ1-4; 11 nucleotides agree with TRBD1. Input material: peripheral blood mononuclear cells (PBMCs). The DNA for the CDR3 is TGTGCCTGGAGCCTGGGGACAGGGGGTAATGAAAAACTGTTTTTT. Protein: CAWSLGTGGNEKLFF.